This TCR beta chain came from a study of shared clonotypes between healthy human individuals. Study-wide results and caveats: Researchers sampled only blood; tissue repertoires likely differ. All-four-donor shared clonotypes had higher generation probabilities than non-shared clonotypes did.

Concerning this clone: Its antigen is undetermined.

Only in-frame clones appear in the TCRdb table, and some are missing; sequencing was by immunoSEQ multiplex PCR. The sample includes some 1.5 million clones, roughly 96% of them seen just once. There are 15 residues in the CDR3. The V end lost 7 bases, the J end lost 2 bases, and 18 bases lay between the germline ends. CDR1 and CDR2 (germline): SNHLY, FYNNEI. This TCR derives from a man aged 25 to 40 in good health. The gene calls are TRBV2 and TRBJ2-7; D may be TRBD2 (6 bases). Material for sequencing was naive CD4+ T cells sorted from blood. Described subset: CD45RA+ positively selected. The CDR3 region is CASNRAIAETYEQYF. The CDR3 nucleotides are TGTGCCAGCAACCGAGCGATAGCGGAAACCTACGAGCAGTACTTC.